The next 6 T cell receptor beta chains were all read from a single sample in a study of identical twins. MiXCR, run by TCRdb on the 5' RACE reads, gives a single entry per CDR3 protein. The table has some 1,700,000 distinct CDR3 sequences, under 35% seen once. Sequencing input: cord blood. The origin of the receptors is a newborn girl in good health.

The chain carries TRBV29-1 and TRBJ1-4; unclear D gene. Germline loops: CDR1 SQVTM, CDR2 ANQGSEA. This CDR3 is built from 12 residues. Trimming removed 7 bases at V and 8 bases at J, with 14 bases between. The CDR3 loop reads CSALTRGEKLFF. As DNA, the CDR3 is TGCAGCGCTTTGACCCGAGGGGAAAAACTGTTTTTT.

This clonotype was counted only a few times. The V and J genes are TRBV9 and TRBJ2-1, with 12 bases that match TRBD2. The CDR3 spans 20 residues. Germline V gene data show CDR1 as SGDLS and CDR2 as YYNGEE. V trimming: 3 bases; J trimming: 1 base; junction bases outside the gene matches: 14. The CDR3 sequence is CASSAKPPSGRARSYNEQFF. DNA of the CDR3: TGTGCCAGCAGCGCAAAACCCCCTAGCGGGAGGGCCCGGTCCTACAATGAGCAGTTCTTC.

This clonotype was counted a few times. V and J are TRBV5-1 and TRBJ1-5; the D gene is possibly TRBD1 (6 bases). Germline CDR1 SGHRS, CDR2 YFSETQ. V dropped 2 bases and J dropped 5 bases, with 8 bases sitting between them. This CDR3 contains 13 residues. CDR3 nucleotides: TGCGCCAGCAGCTTAACAGGGCATCAGCCCCAGCATTTT. This encodes CASSLTGHQPQHF.

This chain uses TRBV11-2 with TRBJ2-7, with a tentative D call TRBD1 (5 bases). The DNA end lines up better with TRBJ2-4; the J call may be wrong. CDR1 and CDR2 (germline): SGHAT, FQNNGV. This CDR3 has 17 amino acids. The chain's CDR3 is CASSLVPGMWTKNIQYF. The CDR3 bases are TGTGCCAGCAGCTTAGTGCCAGGGATGTGGACCAAAAACATTCAGTACTTC.

The chain has TRBV9 and TRBJ1-1; a possible D gene is TRBD1 (6 bases). The CDR3 has 15 amino acids. In germline, CDR1 is SGDLS, CDR2 YYNGEE. V lost 4 bases to trimming and J lost 0 bases, with 13 bases between them. The chain's CDR3 is CASSYAGTMNTEAFF. The CDR3 coding sequence is TGTGCCAGCAGCTATGCCGGGACAATGAACACTGAAGCTTTCTTT.

This clonotype showed up many times. The V call is TRBV4-2, the J call TRBJ2-3, with TRBD2 as a possible D gene (7 bases). Germline lookup yields CDR1 LGHNA and CDR2 YNFKEQ. Deletions cut 0 bases from V and 2 bases from J, with 15 bases between. There are 17 residues in the CDR3. The CDR3 DNA reads TGTGCCAGCAGCCAAGATTTTGGGGGGGGCTACACAGATACGCAGTATTTT. Protein sequence: CASSQDFGGGYTDTQYF.